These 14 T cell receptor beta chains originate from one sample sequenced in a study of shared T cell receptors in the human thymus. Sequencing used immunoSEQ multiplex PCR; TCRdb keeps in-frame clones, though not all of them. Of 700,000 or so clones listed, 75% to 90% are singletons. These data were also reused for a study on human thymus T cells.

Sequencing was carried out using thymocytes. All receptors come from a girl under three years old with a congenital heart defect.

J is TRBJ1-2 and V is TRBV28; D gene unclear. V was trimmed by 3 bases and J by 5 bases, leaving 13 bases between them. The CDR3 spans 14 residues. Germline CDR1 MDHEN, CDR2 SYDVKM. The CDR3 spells CASSLRSQIYGYTF. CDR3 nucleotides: TGTGCCAGCAGTTTGAGGAGCCAGATTTATGGCTACACCTTC.

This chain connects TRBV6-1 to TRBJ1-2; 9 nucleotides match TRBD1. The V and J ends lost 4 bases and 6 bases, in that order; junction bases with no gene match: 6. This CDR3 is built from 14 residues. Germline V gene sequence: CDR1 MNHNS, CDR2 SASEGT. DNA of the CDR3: TGTGCCAGCAGTGGGGCCGGGACAGGGAATGGCTACACCTTC. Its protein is CASSGAGTGNGYTF.

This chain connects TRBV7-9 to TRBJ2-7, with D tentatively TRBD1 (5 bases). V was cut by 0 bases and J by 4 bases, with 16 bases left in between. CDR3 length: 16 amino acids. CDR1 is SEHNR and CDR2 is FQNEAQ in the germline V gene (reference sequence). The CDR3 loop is CASSLANKAGSYEQYF. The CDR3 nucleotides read TGTGCCAGCAGCTTAGCGAACAAAGCAGGGTCTTACGAGCAGTACTTC. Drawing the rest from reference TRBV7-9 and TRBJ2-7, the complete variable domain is DTGVSQNPRHKITKRGQNVTFRCDPISEHNRLYWYRQTLGQGPEFLTYFQNEAQLEKSRLLSDRFSAERPKGSFSTLEIQRTEQGDSAMYLCASSLANKAGSYEQYFGPGTRLTVT.

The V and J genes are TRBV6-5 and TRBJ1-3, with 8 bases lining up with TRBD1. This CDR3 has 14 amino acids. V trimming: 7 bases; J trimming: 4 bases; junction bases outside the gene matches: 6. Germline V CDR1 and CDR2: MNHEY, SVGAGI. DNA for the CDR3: TGTGCCAGCACCCACAGGGGGAAAGGAAACACCATATATTTT. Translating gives CASTHRGKGNTIYF.

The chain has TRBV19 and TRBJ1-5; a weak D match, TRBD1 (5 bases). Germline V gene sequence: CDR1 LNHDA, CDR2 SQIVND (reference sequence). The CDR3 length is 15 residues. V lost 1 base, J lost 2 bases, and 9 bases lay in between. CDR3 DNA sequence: TGTGCCAGTAGTATAGCCCCGGGGGGCAATCAGCCCCAGCATTTT. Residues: CASSIAPGGNQPQHF.

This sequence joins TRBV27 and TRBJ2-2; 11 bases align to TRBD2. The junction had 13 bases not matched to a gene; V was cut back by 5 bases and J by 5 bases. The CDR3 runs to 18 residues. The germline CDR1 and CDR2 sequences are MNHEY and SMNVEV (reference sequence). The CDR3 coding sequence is TGTGCCAGCAGTCCGCCCACCCAACTAGCGGGGGCGACCGGGGAGCTGTTTTTT. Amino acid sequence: CASSPPTQLAGATGELFF.

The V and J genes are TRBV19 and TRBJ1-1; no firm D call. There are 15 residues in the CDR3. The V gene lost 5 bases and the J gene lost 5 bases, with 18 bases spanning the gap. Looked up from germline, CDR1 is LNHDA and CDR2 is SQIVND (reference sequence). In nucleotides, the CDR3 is TGTGCCAGTAGTCCGCACTCAGTGTTCGGGACTGAAGCTTTCTTT. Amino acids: CASSPHSVFGTEAFF.

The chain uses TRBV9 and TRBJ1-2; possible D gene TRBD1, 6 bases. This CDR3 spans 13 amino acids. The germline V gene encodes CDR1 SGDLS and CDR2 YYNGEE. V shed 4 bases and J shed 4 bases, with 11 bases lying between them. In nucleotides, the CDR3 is TGTGCCAGCAGCTCAGGGGTAAGCTATGGCTACACCTTC. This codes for CASSSGVSYGYTF.

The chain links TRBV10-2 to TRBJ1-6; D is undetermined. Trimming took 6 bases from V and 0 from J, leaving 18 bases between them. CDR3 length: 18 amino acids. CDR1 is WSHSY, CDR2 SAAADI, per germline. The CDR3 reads CASRGSTGNISYNSPLHF. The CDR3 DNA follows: TGCGCCAGCAGGGGTTCGACCGGGAACATCTCCTATAATTCACCCCTCCACTTT.

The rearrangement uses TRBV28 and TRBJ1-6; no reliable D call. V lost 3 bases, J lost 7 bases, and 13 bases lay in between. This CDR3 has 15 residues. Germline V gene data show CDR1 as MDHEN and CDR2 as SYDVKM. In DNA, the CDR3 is TGTGCCAGCAGTTTTGCGCGCCAAGTCAATTCACCCCTCCACTTT. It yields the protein CASSFARQVNSPLHF.

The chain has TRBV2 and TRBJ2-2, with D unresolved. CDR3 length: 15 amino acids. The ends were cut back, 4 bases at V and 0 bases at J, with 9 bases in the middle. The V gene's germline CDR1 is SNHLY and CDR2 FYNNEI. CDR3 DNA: TGTGCCAGCAGTGGGGCAGTAGCGAACACCGGGGAGCTGTTTTTT. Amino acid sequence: CASSGAVANTGELFF.

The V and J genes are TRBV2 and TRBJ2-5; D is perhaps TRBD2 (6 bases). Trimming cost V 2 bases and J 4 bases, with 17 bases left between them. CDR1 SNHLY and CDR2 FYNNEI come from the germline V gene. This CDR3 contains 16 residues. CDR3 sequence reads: CASSELGGGFGETQYF. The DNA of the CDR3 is TGTGCCAGCAGTGAATTGGGCGGAGGGTTTGGAGAGACCCAGTACTTC.

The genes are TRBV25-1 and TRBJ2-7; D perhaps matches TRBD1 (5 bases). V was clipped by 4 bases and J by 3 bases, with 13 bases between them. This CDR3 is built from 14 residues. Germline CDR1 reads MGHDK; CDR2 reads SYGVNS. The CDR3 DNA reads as TGTGCCAGCAGTGTTCGCGACAGAAACTACGAGCAGTACTTC. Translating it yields CASSVRDRNYEQYF.

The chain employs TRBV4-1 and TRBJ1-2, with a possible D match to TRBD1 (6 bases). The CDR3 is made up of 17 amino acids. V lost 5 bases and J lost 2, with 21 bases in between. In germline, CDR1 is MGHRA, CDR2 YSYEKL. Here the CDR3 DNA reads TGCGCCAGCAGCTTTACACTTTATACGGGGGGCAACTATGGCTACACCTTC. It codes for CASSFTLYTGGNYGYTF.